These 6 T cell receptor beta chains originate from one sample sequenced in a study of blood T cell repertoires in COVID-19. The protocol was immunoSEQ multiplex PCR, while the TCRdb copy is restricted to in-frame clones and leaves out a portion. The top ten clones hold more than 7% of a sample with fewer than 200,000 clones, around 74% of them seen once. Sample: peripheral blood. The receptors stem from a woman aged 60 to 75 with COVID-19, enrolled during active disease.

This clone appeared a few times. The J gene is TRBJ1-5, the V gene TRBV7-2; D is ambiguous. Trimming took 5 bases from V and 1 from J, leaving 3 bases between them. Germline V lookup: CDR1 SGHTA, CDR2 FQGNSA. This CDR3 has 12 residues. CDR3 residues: CASSQSNQPQHF. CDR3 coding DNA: TGTGCCAGCAGCCAGAGCAATCAGCCCCAGCATTTT.

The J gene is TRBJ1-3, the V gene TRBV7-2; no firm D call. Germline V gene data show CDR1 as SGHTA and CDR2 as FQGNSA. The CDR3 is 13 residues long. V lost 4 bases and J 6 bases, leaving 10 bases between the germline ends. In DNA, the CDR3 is TGTGCCAGCAGCTACGGGTCACAAAACACCATATATTTT. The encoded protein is CASSYGSQNTIYF.

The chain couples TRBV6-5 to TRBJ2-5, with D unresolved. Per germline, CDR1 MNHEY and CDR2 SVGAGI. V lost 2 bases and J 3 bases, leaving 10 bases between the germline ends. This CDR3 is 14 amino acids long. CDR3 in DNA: TGTGCCAGCAGTTACCCACAGTCAAAAGAGACCCAGTACTTC. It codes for CASSYPQSKETQYF.

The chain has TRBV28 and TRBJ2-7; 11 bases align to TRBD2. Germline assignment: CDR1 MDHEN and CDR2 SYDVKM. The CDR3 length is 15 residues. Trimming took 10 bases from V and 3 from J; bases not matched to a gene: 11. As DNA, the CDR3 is TGTGCCACCCGAAAGTCACTAGCGGGAGACTACGAGCAGTACTTC. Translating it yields CATRKSLAGDYEQYF.

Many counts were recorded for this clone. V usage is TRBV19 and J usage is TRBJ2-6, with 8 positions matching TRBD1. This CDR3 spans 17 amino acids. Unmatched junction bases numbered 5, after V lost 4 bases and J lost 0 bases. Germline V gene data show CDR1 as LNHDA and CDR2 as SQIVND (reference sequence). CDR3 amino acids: CASSRTGMSSGANVLTF. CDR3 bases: TGTGCCAGTAGTAGGACAGGGATGAGCTCTGGGGCCAACGTCCTGACTTTC.

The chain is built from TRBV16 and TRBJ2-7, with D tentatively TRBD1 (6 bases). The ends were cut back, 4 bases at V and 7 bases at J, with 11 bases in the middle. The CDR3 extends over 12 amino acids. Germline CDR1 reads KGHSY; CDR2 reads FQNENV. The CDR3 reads CASSRAGVEQYV. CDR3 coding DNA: TGTGCCAGCAGCCGGGCAGGGGTTGAGCAGTACGTC.